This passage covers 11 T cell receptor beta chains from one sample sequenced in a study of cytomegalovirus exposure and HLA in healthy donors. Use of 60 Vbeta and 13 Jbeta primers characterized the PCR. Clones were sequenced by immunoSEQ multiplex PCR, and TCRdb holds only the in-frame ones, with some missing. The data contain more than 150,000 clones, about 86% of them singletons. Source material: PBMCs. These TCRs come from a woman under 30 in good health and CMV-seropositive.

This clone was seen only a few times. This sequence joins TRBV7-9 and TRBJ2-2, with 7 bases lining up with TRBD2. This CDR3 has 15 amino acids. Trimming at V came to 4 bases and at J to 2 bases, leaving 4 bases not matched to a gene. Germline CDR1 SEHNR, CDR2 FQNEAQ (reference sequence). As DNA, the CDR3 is TGTGCCAGCAGCTCCAGACTAGCTAACACCGGGGAGCTGTTTTTT. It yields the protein CASSSRLANTGELFF.

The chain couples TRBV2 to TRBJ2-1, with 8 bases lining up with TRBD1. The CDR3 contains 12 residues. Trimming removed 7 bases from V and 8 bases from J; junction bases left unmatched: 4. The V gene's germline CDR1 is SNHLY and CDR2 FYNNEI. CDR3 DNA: TGTGCCAGCAATCAGGGGGCCGATGAGCAGTTCTTC. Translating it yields CASNQGADEQFF.

CDR3 loop: CASGLNRLAGGRQFF. CDR3 nucleotide sequence: TGTGCTAGTGGTTTGAATCGGCTAGCGGGGGGGCGGCAGTTCTTC. The chain has TRBV12-5 and TRBJ2-1; TRBD2 aligns across 12 bases. The V and J ends lost 2 bases and 12 bases, in that order; junction bases with no gene match: 8. Germline assignment: CDR1 LGHNT and CDR2 FRNRAP. This CDR3 has 15 amino acids.

CDR3 nucleotide sequence: TGTGCCAGCAGCTTAACAGGGGGGACCAATCAGCCCCAGCATTTT. Its translation is CASSLTGGTNQPQHF. The chain has TRBV7-2 and TRBJ1-5, with 8 positions matching TRBD1. Germline assignment: CDR1 SGHTA and CDR2 FQGNSA. Trimming cost V 2 bases and J 3 bases; bases outside gene matches: 3. This CDR3 is built from 15 residues.

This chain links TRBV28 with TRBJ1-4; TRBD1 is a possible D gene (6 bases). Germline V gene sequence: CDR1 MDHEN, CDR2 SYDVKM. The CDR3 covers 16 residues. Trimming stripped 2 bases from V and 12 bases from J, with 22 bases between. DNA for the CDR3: TGTGCCAGCAGTTTAACCCGGCCCGGGGGGCATGTTGAACTGTTTTTT. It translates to CASSLTRPGGHVELFF.

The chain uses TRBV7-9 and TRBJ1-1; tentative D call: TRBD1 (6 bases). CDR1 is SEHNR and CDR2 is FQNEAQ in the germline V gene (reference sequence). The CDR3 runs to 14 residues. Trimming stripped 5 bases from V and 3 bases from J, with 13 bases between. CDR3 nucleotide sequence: TGTGCCAGCAGCCGGAACAGGGTTGACACTGAAGCTTTCTTT. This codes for CASSRNRVDTEAFF.

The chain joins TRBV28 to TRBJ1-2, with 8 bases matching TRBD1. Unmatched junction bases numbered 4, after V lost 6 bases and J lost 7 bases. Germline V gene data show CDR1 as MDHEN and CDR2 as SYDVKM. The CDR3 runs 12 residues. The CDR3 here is CASSRDRLGYTF. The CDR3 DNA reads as TGTGCCAGCAGCAGGGACAGGCTTGGCTACACCTTC.

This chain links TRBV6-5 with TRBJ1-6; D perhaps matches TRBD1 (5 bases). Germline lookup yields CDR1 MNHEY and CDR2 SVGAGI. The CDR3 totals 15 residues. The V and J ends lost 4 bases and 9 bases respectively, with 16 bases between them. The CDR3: CASSSGVRGSSPLHF. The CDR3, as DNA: TGTGCCAGCAGTTCGGGGGTTCGGGGGAGTTCACCCCTCCACTTT.

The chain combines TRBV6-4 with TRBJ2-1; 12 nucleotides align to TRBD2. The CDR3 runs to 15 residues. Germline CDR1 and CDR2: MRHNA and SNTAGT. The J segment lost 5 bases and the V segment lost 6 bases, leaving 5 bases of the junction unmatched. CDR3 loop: CASSPSGGDHNEQFF. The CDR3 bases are TGTGCCAGCAGCCCTAGCGGGGGGGACCACAATGAGCAGTTCTTC.

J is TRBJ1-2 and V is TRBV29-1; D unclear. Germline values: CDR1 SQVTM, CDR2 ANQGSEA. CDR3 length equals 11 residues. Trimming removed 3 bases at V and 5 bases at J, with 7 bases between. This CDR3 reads CSVDEGYGYTF. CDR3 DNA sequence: TGCAGCGTTGATGAGGGTTATGGCTACACCTTC.

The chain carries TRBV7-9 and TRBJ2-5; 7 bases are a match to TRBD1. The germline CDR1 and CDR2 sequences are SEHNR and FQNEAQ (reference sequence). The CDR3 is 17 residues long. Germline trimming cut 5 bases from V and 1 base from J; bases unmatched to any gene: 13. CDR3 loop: CASSPGQTKVLQETQYF. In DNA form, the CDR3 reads TGTGCCAGCAGCCCGGGACAGACTAAAGTACTCCAAGAGACCCAGTACTTC.